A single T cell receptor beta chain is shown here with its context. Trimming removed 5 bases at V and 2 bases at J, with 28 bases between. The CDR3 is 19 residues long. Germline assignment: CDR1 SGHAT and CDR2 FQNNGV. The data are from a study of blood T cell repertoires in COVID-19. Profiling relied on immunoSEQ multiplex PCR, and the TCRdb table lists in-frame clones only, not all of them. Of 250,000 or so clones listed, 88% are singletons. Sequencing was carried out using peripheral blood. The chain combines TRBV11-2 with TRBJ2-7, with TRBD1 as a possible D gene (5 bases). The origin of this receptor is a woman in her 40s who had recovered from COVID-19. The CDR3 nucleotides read TGTGCCAGCAGCCCCTCACAGGACGCAGCGCTCCCGGGTCCCTACGAGCAGTACTTC. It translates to CASSPSQDAALPGPYEQYF.